This T cell receptor (beta chain) was profiled in a study of beta chain features in type 1 diabetes (dated by TCRdb to 2016 to 2019). At the level of the whole study: Patients and healthy donors did not differ in mean age, gender distribution, total cell number or subset yield. In the study, TCRB repertoires of sorted circulating CD4+ T cell subsets from recently diagnosed type 1 diabetes patients were compared with those of matched healthy donors. Naive and central memory subsets were obtained from all 30 or so donors, but regulatory and stem cell-like memory subsets were isolated from only 8 patients and roughly eight healthy donors. Across all samples, 90 million to 130 million sorted cells were examined, and cell number per subset correlated strongly with RNA yield.

From a lookup of the germline V gene, CDR1 and CDR2 are MNHEY and SVGAGI. V lost 6 bases and J lost 7 bases, and the count of bases not matched to a germline gene is 4. From the cysteine up to the phenylalanine, the CDR3 has a length of 12 residues. Only CDR3 DNA is held: 36 bases, read in frame from base 1. What the study reported, not specific to this receptor: In all four CD4+ subsets, TCRB CDR3 length was moderately but significantly shorter in type 1 diabetes patients. HLA sub-analyses involved small numbers of individuals, so any influence of HLA type on TCRB rearrangement remained unresolved. PCR may preferentially amplify shorter templates, but because patient and control samples were amplified and corrected together, any resulting skew would affect both groups equally. Because cDNA rather than genomic DNA was sequenced, highly expressing activated cells could have been over-represented, although no difference in activation and CD3 levels was found between groups. At VDJ recombination sites, type 1 diabetes patients had fewer insertions and more deleted nucleotides, which implies abnormalities in thymic rearrangement. Naive, central memory and regulatory TCRB repertoires appeared to be more similar among patients than among healthy donors.

The High Capacity cDNA Reverse Transcription Kit was used to reverse transcribe all of the isolated RNA, meaning that expressed TCRB transcripts were what got sequenced. Deep immunoSEQ sequencing was applied to naive, central memory and regulatory T cell samples, giving an average of roughly 3.6 million total reads per sample. Sorted cells were lysed in RLT buffer and RNA was extracted with DNase-treated RNeasy Micro or Mini kits, depending on cell number. Each cell subset was processed separately to prevent cross-contamination, with patient and healthy donor samples processed together. TCRB sequences were amplified from cDNA with the immunoSEQ multiplex PCR, producing 87-bp fragments spanning the CDR3 region. Sequencing of the amplicons was done on the Illumina HiSeq platform. The study's own analysis went as follows. Synthetic template baselines were used to correct PCR bias computationally, reads within Hamming distance 2 were collapsed together, and singletons that could not be merged were discarded. Reads were aligned to IMGT to assign V, D and J genes, CDR3 length, and insertions or deletions at six rearrangement sites. Within each subset, clonotype counts were normalized to sorted cell number, and only after that were true diversity and Gini coefficients computed with the tcR R package. The overlap coefficient, calculated on TCRB nucleotide sequences, was used to measure repertoire sharing. Out-of-frame TCRB sequences from naive cells were analyzed to stand in for the pre-selection repertoire. TCRdb re-hosts the immuneACCESS table, in-frame sequences only. Its copies lack some clones; in the studies checked, an unresolved V gene accounts for under half of them, and the cause for the rest is not known. That table supplies the V and J calls and clone size; D and trimming were determined from the DNA. The sample data list hundreds of thousands of clones, and around 15% of these were observed just once. In total, the top ten clones hold about 0.087% of the sample.

From each donor, a single peripheral blood sample of roughly 0.11 L on average was drawn into heparinised tubes. Using a panel that included CD45RO, CCR7, CD25, CD127, CD95 and CD27, naive, central memory, regulatory and stem cell-like memory CD4+ T cells were sorted on a BD FACSAria II. All sorted populations exceeded 95% purity. PBMCs were isolated right away by Lymphoprep density gradient centrifugation and were stained directly, without culture. So that batch effects would be minimized, each experiment stained and sorted samples in pairs, pairing one healthy donor with one patient. Only a few counts were recorded for this clone. This receptor's antigen is unknown. Base qualities are missing; no much larger clone stands one base away.

The sequenced sample was naive CD4+ T cells from blood. The sample's cell subset or site label, in plain terms: true naive CD4+ T cells. The source of this sequence is a man younger than 35 in good health. Here the chain combines TRBV6-5 and TRBJ2-3, and 7 bases in between align with TRBD2. The CDR3 has the sequence CASSRGGNTQYF. DNA sequence: TGTGCCAGCAGCCGGGGAGGGAATACGCAGTATTTT.